Sequencing of this T cell receptor (beta chain) was carried out in a study of early T cells in non-severe SARS-CoV-2 infection. Overall study: With bulk RNA from unsorted whole blood as input, sequencing yielded unpaired chains. Study conclusions and caveats: Anti-spike CD8 specificities were favored by VDJdb matching, whose results missed private and CD4 specificities.

This clonotype was observed at least ten times. Its antigen is unknown. This CDR3 comprises 15 residues. V shed 2 bases and J shed 3 bases, with 14 bases lying between them. Germline CDR1 reads ENHRY; CDR2 reads SYGVKD. In the library, individual cDNA molecules carried attached unique molecular identifiers. Via MiXCR, TCRdb re-called the 5' RACE reads, giving one row per CDR3 protein. The table has more than 40,000 distinct CDR3 sequences, roughly 7% seen once; the top ten hold roughly 8%. The sequencing sample was made of whole blood. The receptor was isolated from an adult who was a healthcare worker with PCR-confirmed SARS-CoV-2 infection or an uninfected control (not recorded which). The chain employs TRBV10-3 and TRBJ2-7, with D tentatively TRBD1 (6 bases). As DNA, the CDR3 is TGTGCCATCAGTGAGGTTGACAGGTCTTACTACGAGCAGTACTTC. Translating it yields CAISEVDRSYYEQYF.